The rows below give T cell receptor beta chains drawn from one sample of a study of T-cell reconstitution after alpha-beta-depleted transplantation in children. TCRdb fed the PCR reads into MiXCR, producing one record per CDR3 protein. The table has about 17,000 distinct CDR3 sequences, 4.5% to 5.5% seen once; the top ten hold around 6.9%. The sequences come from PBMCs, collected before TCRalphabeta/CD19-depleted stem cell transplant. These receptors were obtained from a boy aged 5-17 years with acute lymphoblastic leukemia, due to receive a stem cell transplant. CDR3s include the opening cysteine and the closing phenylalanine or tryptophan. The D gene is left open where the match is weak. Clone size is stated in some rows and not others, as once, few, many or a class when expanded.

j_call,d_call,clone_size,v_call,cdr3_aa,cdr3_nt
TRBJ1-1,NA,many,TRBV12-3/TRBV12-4,CASSLGTLNTEAFF,TGTGCCAGCAGTTTGGGGACATTGAACACTGAAGCTTTCTTT
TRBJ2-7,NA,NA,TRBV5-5,CAMSSGLYEQYF,TGTGCCATGAGCTCTGGGCTCTACGAGCAGTACTTC
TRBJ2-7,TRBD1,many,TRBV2,CASLTPGQGSNEQYF,TGTGCCAGCCTTACTCCGGGACAGGGATCGAACGAGCAGTACTTC
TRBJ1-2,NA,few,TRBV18,CASSLDPVYGYTF,TGTGCCAGCTCACTAGACCCCGTCTATGGCTACACCTTC
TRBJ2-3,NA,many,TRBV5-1,CASSFTRSDTQYF,TGCGCCAGCAGCTTTACACGTTCAGATACGCAGTATTTT
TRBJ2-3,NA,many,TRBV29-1,CSVEPGPSTDTQYF,TGCAGCGTTGAACCGGGACCCAGCACAGATACGCAGTATTTT
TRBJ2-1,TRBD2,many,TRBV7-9,CASSESGRAHNEQFF,TGTGCCAGCAGCGAAAGCGGGAGAGCCCACAATGAGCAGTTCTTC
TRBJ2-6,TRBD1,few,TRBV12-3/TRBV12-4,CTLSPFWDSAIFGANVLTF,TGTACCCTCAGCCCCTTTTGGGACAGCGCAATCTTCGGGGCCAACGTCCTGACTTTC
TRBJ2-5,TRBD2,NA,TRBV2,CTRSLGLARMNRETQYF,TGTACCCGCAGCCTGGGACTAGCGCGAATGAATAGGGAGACCCAGTACTTC
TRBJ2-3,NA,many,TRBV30,CAWSLAAGDTQYF,TGTGCCTGGAGTCTGGCGGCTGGAGATACGCAGTATTTT
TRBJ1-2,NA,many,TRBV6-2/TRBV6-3,CASSYSDFRYGYTF,TGTGCCAGCAGTTACTCGGATTTCCGCTATGGCTACACCTTC
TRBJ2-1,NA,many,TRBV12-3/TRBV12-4,CALSLRFGTVSSYNEQFF,TGTGCCCTCAGTTTAAGGTTCGGAACAGTCAGCTCCTACAATGAGCAGTTCTTC
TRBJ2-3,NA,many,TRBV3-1,CASSPGVGTDTQYF,TGTGCCAGCAGCCCAGGGGTAGGCACAGATACGCAGTATTTT
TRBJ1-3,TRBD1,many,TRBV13,CASSQGTGVGNTIYF,TGTGCCAGCAGCCAAGGGACAGGGGTTGGAAACACCATATATTTT
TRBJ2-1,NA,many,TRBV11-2,CASVSRNDEQFF,TGTGCCAGCGTATCCCGTAATGACGAGCAGTTCTTC
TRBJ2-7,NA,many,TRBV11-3,CASSLGQPPYEQYF,TGTGCCAGCAGCTTAGGACAGCCTCCCTACGAGCAGTACTTC
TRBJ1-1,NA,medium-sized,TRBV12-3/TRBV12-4,CASSLDRAATEAFF,TGTGCCAGCAGTTTAGACAGGGCAGCCACTGAAGCTTTCTTT
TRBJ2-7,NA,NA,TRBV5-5,CASGFGLYEQYF,TGTGCCAGCGGCTTTGGGCTCTACGAGCAGTACTTC
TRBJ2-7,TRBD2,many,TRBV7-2,CASSSTLAGADEQYF,TGTGCCAGCAGCTCGACACTAGCGGGAGCGGACGAGCAGTACTTC
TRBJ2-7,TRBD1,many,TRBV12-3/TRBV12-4,CASMTGASSYEQYF,TGTGCCAGCATGACAGGGGCCTCCTCCTACGAGCAGTACTTC
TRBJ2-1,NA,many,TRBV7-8,CASSPGDARDSYNEQFF,TGTGCCAGCAGCCCCGGGGACGCCCGAGACTCCTACAATGAGCAGTTCTTC
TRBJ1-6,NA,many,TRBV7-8,CASSLGGGNSPLHF,TGTGCCAGCAGCTTAGGGGGTGGTAATTCACCCCTCCACTTT
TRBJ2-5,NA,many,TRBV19,CASSPRGGEETQYF,TGTGCCAGTAGCCCACGGGGAGGAGAGGAGACCCAGTACTTC
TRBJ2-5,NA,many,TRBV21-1,CASSDPARGLLETQYF,TGTGCCAGCAGCGACCCCGCAAGGGGACTCCTAGAGACCCAGTACTTC
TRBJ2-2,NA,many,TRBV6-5,CATSRGRAGTGELFF,TGTGCCACCTCTAGGGGCAGGGCGGGCACCGGGGAGCTGTTTTTT
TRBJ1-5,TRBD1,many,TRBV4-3,CASSQDLRGLNQPQHF,TGCGCCAGCAGCCAAGATCTAAGGGGGCTCAATCAGCCCCAGCATTTT
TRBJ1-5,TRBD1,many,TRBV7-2,CASSLSSDRINQPQHF,TGTGCCAGCAGCTTATCTTCGGACAGGATCAATCAGCCCCAGCATTTT
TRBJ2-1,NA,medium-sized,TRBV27,CASSLGPRSEQFF,TGTGCCAGCAGTTTAGGGCCTCGTAGTGAGCAGTTCTTC
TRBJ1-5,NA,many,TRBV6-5,CASSSSRGNQPQHF,TGTGCCAGCAGTTCGTCTCGCGGCAATCAGCCCCAGCATTTT
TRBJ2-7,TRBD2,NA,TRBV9,CASSPWTSGYEQYF,TGTGCCAGCAGCCCATGGACTAGCGGTTACGAGCAGTACTTC
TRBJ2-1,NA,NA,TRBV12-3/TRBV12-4,CACSLPRQTAQSSYNEQFF,TGTGCCTGCAGTTTACCCCGTCAGACAGCCCAAAGCTCCTACAATGAGCAGTTCTTC
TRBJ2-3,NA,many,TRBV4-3,CASSQEGLGGADTQYF,TGCGCCAGCAGCCAAGAAGGCCTAGGGGGGGCAGATACGCAGTATTTT
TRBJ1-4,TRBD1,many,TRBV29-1,CSAGQKGEKLFF,TGCAGCGCGGGACAGAAGGGGGAAAAACTGTTTTTT
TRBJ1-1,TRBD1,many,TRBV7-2,CASSLVQGSTEAFF,TGTGCCAGCAGCTTAGTACAGGGGTCGACTGAAGCTTTCTTT
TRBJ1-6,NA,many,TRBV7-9,CASSPVDNNNSPLHF,TGTGCCAGCAGCCCTGTGGACAATAATAATTCACCCCTCCACTTT
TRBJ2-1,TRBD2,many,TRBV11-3,CASSLFPGGLYNEQFF,TGTGCCAGCAGCTTGTTCCCGGGAGGCTTGTACAATGAGCAGTTCTTC
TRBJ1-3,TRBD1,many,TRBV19,CASTMTGGSGNTIYF,TGTGCCAGCACGATGACAGGGGGTTCGGGAAACACCATATATTTT
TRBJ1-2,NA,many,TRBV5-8,CASSLRPNYGYTF,TGTGCCAGCAGCTTAAGACCTAACTATGGCTACACCTTC
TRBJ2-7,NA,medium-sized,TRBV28,CASSLVASYEQYF,TGTGCCAGCAGTTTAGTGGCTTCCTACGAGCAGTACTTC
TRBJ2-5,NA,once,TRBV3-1,CATCKQGGLEGEQETQYF,TGTGCCACCTGCAAGCAGGGGGGACTAGAAGGAGAGCAAGAGACCCAGTACTTC
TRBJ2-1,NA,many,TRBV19,CASSTVPMSEQFF,TGTGCCAGTAGTACCGTCCCCATGAGTGAGCAGTTCTTC
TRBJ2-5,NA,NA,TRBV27,CASKPHPGSQETQYF,TGTGCCAGCAAACCTCACCCCGGGTCACAAGAGACCCAGTACTTC
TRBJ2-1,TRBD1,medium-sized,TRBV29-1,CSVEPDRGGYNEQFF,TGCAGCGTTGAACCCGACAGGGGGGGATACAATGAGCAGTTCTTC
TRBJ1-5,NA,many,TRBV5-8,CASSFSEGGQPQHF,TGTGCCAGCAGCTTTTCCGAGGGGGGTCAGCCCCAGCATTTT
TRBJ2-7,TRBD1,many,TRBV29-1,CSVGQGSKSYEQYF,TGCAGCGTGGGACAGGGGTCTAAATCCTACGAGCAGTACTTC